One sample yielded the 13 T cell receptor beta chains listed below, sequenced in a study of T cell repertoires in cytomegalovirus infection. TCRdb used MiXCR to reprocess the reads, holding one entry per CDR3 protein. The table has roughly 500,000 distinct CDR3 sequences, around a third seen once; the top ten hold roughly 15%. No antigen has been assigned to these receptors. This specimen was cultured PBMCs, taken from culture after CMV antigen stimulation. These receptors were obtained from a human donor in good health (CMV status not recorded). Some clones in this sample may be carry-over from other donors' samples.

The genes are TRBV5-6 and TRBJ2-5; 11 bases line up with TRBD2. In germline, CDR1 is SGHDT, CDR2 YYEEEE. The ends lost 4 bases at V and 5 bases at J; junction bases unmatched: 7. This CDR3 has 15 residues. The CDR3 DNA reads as TGTGCCAGCAGCGGTCTCTTAGCGGGAGGGGAGACCCAGTACTTC. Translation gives CASSGLLAGGETQYF. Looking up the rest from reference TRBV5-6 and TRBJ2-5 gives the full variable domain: DAGVTQSPTHLIKTRGQQVTLRCSPKSGHDTVSWYQQALGQGPQFIFQYYEEEERQRGNFPDRFSGHQFPNYSSELNVNALLLGDSALYLCASSGLLAGGETQYFGPGTRLLVL.

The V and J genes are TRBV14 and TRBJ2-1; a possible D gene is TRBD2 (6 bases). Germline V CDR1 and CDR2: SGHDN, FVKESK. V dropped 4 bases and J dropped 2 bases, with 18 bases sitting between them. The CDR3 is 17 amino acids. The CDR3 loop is CASSPRYSGTTYNEQFF. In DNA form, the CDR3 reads TGTGCCAGCAGCCCCCGTTATAGCGGAACTACCTACAATGAGCAGTTCTTC.

Here the CDR3 reads CATSDFQGSVFLKYNEQFF. Here the CDR3 DNA reads TGTGCCACCAGTGATTTTCAGGGTTCGGTATTTCTAAAGTACAATGAGCAGTTCTTC. The rearrangement uses TRBV24-1 and TRBJ2-1; weak D call: TRBD1 (5 bases). Germline values: CDR1 KGHDR, CDR2 SFDVKD. The CDR3 runs 19 residues. V lost 1 base and J 4 bases, leaving 22 bases between the germline ends.

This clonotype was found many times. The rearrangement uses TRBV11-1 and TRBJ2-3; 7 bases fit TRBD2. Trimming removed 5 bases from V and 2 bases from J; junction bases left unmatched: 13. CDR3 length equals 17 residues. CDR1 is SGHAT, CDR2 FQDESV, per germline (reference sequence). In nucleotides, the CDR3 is TGTGCCAGCAGCGGGGCGGGGTTGCGGGAGCTCACAGATACGCAGTATTTT. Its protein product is CASSGAGLRELTDTQYF. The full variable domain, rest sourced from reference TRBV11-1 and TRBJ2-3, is EAEVAQSPRYKITEKSQAVAFWCDPISGHATLYWYRQILGQGPELLVQFQDESVVDDSQLPKDRFSAERLKGVDSTLKIQPAELGDSAMYLCASSGAGLRELTDTQYFGPGTRLTVL.

The CDR3 protein is CASTPQQGPMWYNEQFF. The CDR3 DNA sequence: TGTGCCAGTACCCCCCAACAGGGACCAATGTGGTACAATGAGCAGTTCTTC. The chain is built from TRBV19 and TRBJ2-1; possible D gene TRBD1, 6 bases. This CDR3 contains 17 residues. Trimming left V 7 bases short and J 4 bases short, with 23 bases between. Germline V CDR1 and CDR2: LNHDA, SQIVND (reference sequence).

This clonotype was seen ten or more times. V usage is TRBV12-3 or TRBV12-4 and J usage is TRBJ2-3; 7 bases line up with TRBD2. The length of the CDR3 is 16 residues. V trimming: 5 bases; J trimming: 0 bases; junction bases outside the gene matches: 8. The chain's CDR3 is CASSPGAGPSTDTQYF. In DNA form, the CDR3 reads TGTGCCAGCAGTCCAGGAGCGGGACCAAGCACAGATACGCAGTATTTT.

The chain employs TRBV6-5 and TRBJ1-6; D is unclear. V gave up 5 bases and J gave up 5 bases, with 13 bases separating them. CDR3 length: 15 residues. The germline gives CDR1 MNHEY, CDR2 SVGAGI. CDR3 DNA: TGTGCCAGCAGTAGTGCCAAGGGCAATAATTCACCCCTCCACTTT. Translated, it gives CASSSAKGNNSPLHF.

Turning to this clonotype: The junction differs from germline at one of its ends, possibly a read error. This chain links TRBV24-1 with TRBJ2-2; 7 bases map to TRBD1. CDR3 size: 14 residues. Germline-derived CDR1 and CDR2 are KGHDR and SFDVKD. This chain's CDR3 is CATSGRGQHRGAVF. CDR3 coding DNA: TGTGCCACCAGTGGAAGGGGGCAACACCGGGGAGCTGTTTTT.

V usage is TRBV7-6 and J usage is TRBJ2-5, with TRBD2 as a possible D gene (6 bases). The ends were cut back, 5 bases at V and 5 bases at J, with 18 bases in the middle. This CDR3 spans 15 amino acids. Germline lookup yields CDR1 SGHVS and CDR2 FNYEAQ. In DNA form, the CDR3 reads TGTGCCAGCAGCGCCTCGGGAGACGTTAGGGAGACCCAGTACTTC. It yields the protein CASSASGDVRETQYF.

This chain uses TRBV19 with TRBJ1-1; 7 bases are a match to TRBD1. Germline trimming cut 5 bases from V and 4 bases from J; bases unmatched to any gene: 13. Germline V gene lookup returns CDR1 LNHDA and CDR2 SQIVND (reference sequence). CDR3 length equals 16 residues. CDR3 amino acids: CASSSGTGAGGTEAFF. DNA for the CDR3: TGTGCCAGTAGTTCCGGCACAGGGGCTGGAGGCACTGAAGCTTTCTTT.

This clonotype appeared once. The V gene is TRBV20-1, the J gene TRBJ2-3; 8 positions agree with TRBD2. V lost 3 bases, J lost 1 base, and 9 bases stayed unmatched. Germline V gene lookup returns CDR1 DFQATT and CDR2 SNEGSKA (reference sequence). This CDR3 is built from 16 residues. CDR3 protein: CSASPPGTRGTDTQYF. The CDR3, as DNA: TGCAGTGCTAGCCCCCCCGGGACTAGGGGCACAGATACGCAGTATTTT.

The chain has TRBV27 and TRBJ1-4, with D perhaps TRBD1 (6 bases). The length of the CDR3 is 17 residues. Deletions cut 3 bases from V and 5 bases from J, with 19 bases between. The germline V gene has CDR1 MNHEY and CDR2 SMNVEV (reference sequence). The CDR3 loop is CASSFLSVQGRNEKLFF. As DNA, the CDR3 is TGTGCCAGCAGTTTTTTATCCGTACAGGGAAGGAATGAAAAACTGTTTTTT.

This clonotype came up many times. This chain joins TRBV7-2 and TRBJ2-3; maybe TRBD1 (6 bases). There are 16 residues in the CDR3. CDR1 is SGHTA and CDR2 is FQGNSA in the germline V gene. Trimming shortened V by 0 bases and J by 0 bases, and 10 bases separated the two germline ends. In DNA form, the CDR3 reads TGTGCCAGCAGCTTAGCCGGACAGCCGAGCACAGATACGCAGTATTTT. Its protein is CASSLAGQPSTDTQYF.